Listed here are 30 T cell receptor beta chains from one sample, sequenced in a study of spatial heterogeneity in lung cancer. TCRdb redid the calling of the 5' RACE reads with MiXCR, one entry per CDR3 protein. The sample lists tens of thousands of distinct CDR3 sequences; under 9% were seen once. Time point specified: sample taken at primary tumor resection. Unsorted whole RNA from tumor, nontumor lung or frozen PBMC underwent sequencing. This sample comprised PBMCs, obtained at surgery. The receptors were gathered from a male donor with early-stage non-small cell lung cancer.

In its sample, this clonotype was seen many times. The chain uses TRBV5-1 and TRBJ2-7, with 12 positions matching TRBD1. The V and J ends lost 1 base and 7 bases, in that order; junction bases with no gene match: 6. The CDR3 is 15 amino acids. CDR1 is SGHRS, CDR2 YFSETQ, per germline. The CDR3 protein is CASSLLGTGGGEQYF. CDR3 DNA: TGCGCCAGCAGCTTGTTAGGGACAGGGGGCGGAGAGCAGTACTTC.

This clonotype occurred many times. V is TRBV5-1 and J is TRBJ2-6; D unclear. This CDR3 is 15 amino acids long. The germline V and J ends were trimmed by 3 bases and 0 bases, with 7 bases remaining between them. From germline, CDR1 is SGHRS and CDR2 YFSETQ. The chain's CDR3 is CASSSQSSGANVLTF. In nucleotides, the CDR3 is TGCGCCAGCAGCTCACAGAGCTCTGGGGCCAACGTCCTGACTTTC.

The V call is TRBV24-1, the J call TRBJ2-5; perhaps D is TRBD1 or TRBD2 (7 bases each). Deletions cut 1 base from V and 5 bases from J, with 13 bases between. Germline CDR1 is KGHDR and CDR2 is SFDVKD. This CDR3 region has 15 residues. The DNA for the CDR3 is TGTGCCACCAGTGATTTCTGGGGAGGGGGCGAGACCCAGTACTTC. Residues: CATSDFWGGGETQYF.

The table lists this clonotype with many counts. The chain has TRBV20-1 and TRBJ1-1; D gene uncertain. The CDR3 runs 12 residues. Germline assignment: CDR1 DFQATT and CDR2 SNEGSKA (reference sequence). V was shortened by 1 base and J by 1 base, with 4 bases between the two germline ends. Written as DNA, the CDR3 is TGCAGTGCTAGAGGAGGGAACACTGAAGCTTTCTTT. Its protein product is CSARGGNTEAFF.

V usage is TRBV5-1 and J usage is TRBJ2-7, with D perhaps assigned TRBD1 or TRBD2 (7 bases each). The length of the CDR3 is 15 residues. Trimming left V 2 bases short and J 3 bases short, with 15 bases between. From germline, CDR1 is SGHRS and CDR2 YFSETQ. This CDR3 is CASSFQGGPYYEQYF. DNA for the CDR3: TGCGCCAGCAGCTTCCAGGGGGGGCCCTACTACGAGCAGTACTTC.

The gene calls are TRBV28 and TRBJ2-7; 8 bases are a match to TRBD1. V lost 4 bases, J lost 3 bases, and 8 bases stayed unmatched. In germline, CDR1 is MDHEN, CDR2 SYDVKM. This CDR3 is 15 amino acids long. The CDR3 region has the DNA TGTGCCAGCAGTTCCCAGGGGACAGGAAACTACGAGCAGTACTTC. This gives the protein CASSSQGTGNYEQYF.

This clonotype appeared many times. The genes are TRBV5-1 and TRBJ1-1; D is uncertain. The V end lost 2 bases, the J end lost 3 bases, and 14 bases lay between the germline ends. The germline CDR1 and CDR2 sequences are SGHRS and YFSETQ. There are 15 residues in the CDR3. CDR3 region: CASSFALQVDTEAFF. The DNA of the CDR3 is TGCGCCAGCAGCTTCGCCCTCCAGGTCGACACTGAAGCTTTCTTT.

The chain recombines TRBV27 with TRBJ2-1; 7 nucleotides line up with TRBD2. Germline V gives CDR1 MNHEY, CDR2 SMNVEV (reference sequence). The CDR3 is made up of 16 amino acids. Trimming cost V 5 bases and J 0 bases; bases outside gene matches: 7. As DNA, the CDR3 is TGTGCCAGCAGTGTTCTAGCGGCCCGCTCCTACAATGAGCAGTTCTTC. Translating gives CASSVLAARSYNEQFF.

This rearrangement joins TRBV3-1 to TRBJ2-5; D gene ambiguous. Germline loops: CDR1 LGHDT, CDR2 YNNKEL (reference sequence). V was clipped by 1 base and J by 2 bases, with 11 bases between them. The CDR3 runs 15 residues. CDR3 in DNA: TGTGCCAGCAGCCAAGGAGTGGACGGGCAAGAGACCCAGTACTTC. This sequence encodes CASSQGVDGQETQYF.

Only a few counts were recorded for this clonotype. The J gene is TRBJ2-3, the V gene TRBV9; 7 bases are a match to TRBD2. The germline CDR1 and CDR2 sequences are SGDLS and YYNGEE. Losses at the gene ends were 3 bases for V and 0 bases for J; bases not matched to a gene: 7. This CDR3 has 16 residues. In nucleotides, the CDR3 is TGTGCCAGCAGCGAGAGGGAGGGGTCTAGCACAGATACGCAGTATTTT. This encodes CASSEREGSSTDTQYF.

This sequence joins TRBV12-3 or TRBV12-4 and TRBJ2-5; 9 nucleotides align to TRBD2. This CDR3 has 16 amino acids. Losses at the gene ends were 2 bases for V and 2 bases for J; bases not matched to a gene: 6. The CDR3 here is CASSLKRTSEQETQYF. Written as DNA, the CDR3 is TGTGCCAGCAGTTTAAAAAGGACTAGCGAGCAAGAGACCCAGTACTTC.

Many counts were recorded for this clonotype. The chain joins TRBV10-3 to TRBJ2-1; 13 bases align to TRBD2. The ends lost 2 bases at V and 8 bases at J; junction bases unmatched: 3. Germline CDR1 ENHRY, CDR2 SYGVKD. The CDR3 has 15 amino acids. The CDR3 region is CAISERTSGSHEQFF. The CDR3 nucleotides are TGTGCCATCAGTGAGAGGACTAGCGGGAGTCATGAGCAGTTCTTC.

The chain joins TRBV20-1 to TRBJ2-5; no clear D gene. In germline, CDR1 is DFQATT, CDR2 SNEGSKA (reference sequence). There are 14 residues in the CDR3. The V end lost 5 bases, the J end lost 5 bases, and 18 bases lay between the germline ends. The CDR3: CSAFLGRSSETQYF. The CDR3 nucleotides are TGCAGTGCTTTCCTCGGCAGGAGTTCTGAGACCCAGTACTTC.

This clonotype was counted between two and nine times. This rearrangement joins TRBV29-1 to TRBJ2-1, with 10 bases aligning to TRBD2. Germline CDR1 SQVTM, CDR2 ANQGSEA. With 7 bases clipped from V and 6 bases from J, the junction kept 15 bases outside the gene matches. The CDR3 length is 16 residues. The CDR3 here is CSGQGGRSGRANEQFF. The DNA of the CDR3 is TGCAGCGGGCAGGGGGGCCGCAGCGGGAGGGCCAATGAGCAGTTCTTC.

This clonotype showed up many times. V is TRBV28 and J is TRBJ1-6, with unresolved D. The CDR3 spans 14 residues. Germline loops: CDR1 MDHEN, CDR2 SYDVKM. V lost 8 bases and J 8 bases, leaving 16 bases between the germline ends. The DNA for the CDR3 is TGTGCCAGCGAGAGTCCTATCGGGGATTCACCCCTCCACTTT. Translating it yields CASESPIGDSPLHF. The full variable domain, in which reference TRBV28 and TRBJ1-6 provide the parts outside the CDR3, is DVKVTQSSRYLVKRTGEKVFLECVQDMDHENMFWYRQDPGLGLRLIYFSYDVKMKEKGDIPEGYSVSREKKERFSLILESASTNQTSMYLCASESPIGDSPLHFGNGTRLTVT.

The J gene is TRBJ2-2, the V gene TRBV7-6; the D is unclear. Germline assignment: CDR1 SGHVS and CDR2 FNYEAQ. V was clipped by 8 bases and J by 6 bases, with 16 bases between them. This CDR3 region has 14 residues. The CDR3 sequence is CASGYGAVAGELFF. In DNA, the CDR3 is TGTGCCAGCGGATACGGCGCGGTGGCCGGGGAGCTGTTTTTT.

This clonotype was detected only a few times. CDR3 DNA: TGCAGCGCGGGACAATCTAATGAAAAACTGTTTTTT. Amino acids: CSAGQSNEKLFF. The chain employs TRBV29-1 and TRBJ1-4; TRBD1 is a possible D gene (6 bases). Germline V gives CDR1 SQVTM, CDR2 ANQGSEA. The length of the CDR3 is 12 residues. Trimming cost V 7 bases and J 3 bases, with 9 bases left between them.

This clonotype was detected many times. This chain's CDR3 is CASGLGILNEQFF. The CDR3 DNA is TGTGCTAGTGGTTTAGGGATCCTGAATGAGCAGTTCTTC. This chain connects TRBV12-5 to TRBJ2-1; D unresolved. Germline-derived CDR1 and CDR2 are LGHNT and FRNRAP. The CDR3 has 13 residues. The V and J ends lost 3 bases and 7 bases respectively, with 10 bases between them. The full variable domain, with the rest looked up from reference TRBV12-5 and TRBJ2-1, is DARVTQTPRHKVTEMGQEVTMRCQPILGHNTVFWYRQTMMQGLELLAYFRNRAPLDDSGMPKDRFSAEMPDATLATLKIQPSEPRDSAVYFCASGLGILNEQFFGPGTRLTVL.

There are a few counts of this clonotype. The V and J genes are TRBV11-2 and TRBJ2-1, with 8 bases lining up with TRBD2. The V gene's germline CDR1 is SGHAT and CDR2 FQNNGV. Trimming cost V 5 bases and J 3 bases; bases outside gene matches: 6. This CDR3 has 15 amino acids. DNA of the CDR3: TGTGCCAGCAGCACCGGGGGGGGACTCTACAATGAGCAGTTCTTC. Translating it yields CASSTGGGLYNEQFF.

Many counts were recorded for this clonotype. V usage is TRBV18 and J usage is TRBJ2-7; 11 bases are shared with TRBD1. The CDR3 covers 15 residues. Germline CDR1 KGHSH, CDR2 LQKENI. J lost 4 bases, V lost 9 bases, and 11 bases had no gene match. CDR3: CASSEGQGVLYEQYF. Here the CDR3 DNA reads TGTGCCAGTTCCGAGGGACAGGGGGTTTTATACGAGCAGTACTTC.

The chain is built from TRBV7-9 and TRBJ1-1; 8 nucleotides line up with TRBD1. The V segment lost 5 bases and the J segment 3 bases; nucleotides outside the gene matches: 5. This CDR3 contains 14 residues. Germline values: CDR1 SEHNR, CDR2 FQNEAQ (reference sequence). The CDR3 loop reads CASSEQGGHTEAFF. CDR3 nucleotide sequence: TGTGCCAGCAGCGAACAGGGGGGCCACACTGAAGCTTTCTTT.

The chain has TRBV20-1 and TRBJ1-2, with D maybe TRBD1 (5 bases). V lost 0 bases and J 2 bases, leaving 13 bases between the germline ends. Germline V gene lookup returns CDR1 DFQATT and CDR2 SNEGSKA (reference sequence). There are 15 residues in the CDR3. CDR3 bases: TGCAGTGCTAGAGATCCCCAGGGAAGAAACTATGGCTACACCTTC. Its protein product is CSARDPQGRNYGYTF.

A few counts support this clonotype. This chain joins TRBV29-1 and TRBJ2-7, with 9 bases aligning to TRBD1. CDR1 and CDR2 (germline): SQVTM, ANQGSEA. The CDR3 consists of 14 residues. After removal of 7 bases from V and 5 bases from J, the junction contained 12 bases not matched to a gene. CDR3 loop: CSASYSQGAHEQYF. CDR3 in DNA: TGCAGCGCTTCGTACTCACAGGGGGCTCACGAGCAGTACTTC.

This sequence joins TRBV5-1 and TRBJ2-5; no clear D gene. In germline, CDR1 is SGHRS, CDR2 YFSETQ. The CDR3 is 14 amino acids. Trimming cost V 4 bases and J 5 bases, with 15 bases left between them. CDR3 in DNA: TGCGCCAGCAGCCCACGGCTCGGCGCGGAGACCCAGTACTTC. The encoded protein is CASSPRLGAETQYF. Filled out from reference TRBV5-1 and TRBJ2-5, the complete variable domain reads KAGVTQTPRYLIKTRGQQVTLSCSPISGHRSVSWYQQTPGQGLQFLFEYFSETQRNKGNFPGRFSGRQFSNSRSEMNVSTLELGDSALYLCASSPRLGAETQYFGPGTRLLVL.

This clonotype was counted only a few times. V is TRBV27 and J is TRBJ2-1, with unresolved D. The CDR3 has 13 residues. With 5 bases removed from V and 0 bases from J, the gap between germline ends came to 5 bases. Germline values: CDR1 MNHEY, CDR2 SMNVEV (reference sequence). CDR3 nucleotides: TGTGCCAGCAGTACGGGCTCCTACAATGAGCAGTTCTTC. Its protein is CASSTGSYNEQFF.

The chain carries TRBV7-9 and TRBJ2-2; no firm D call. This CDR3 has 12 amino acids. Germline loops: CDR1 SEHNR, CDR2 FQNEAQ (reference sequence). The ends were cut back, 4 bases at V and 6 bases at J, with 6 bases in the middle. The CDR3 nucleotides are TGTGCCAGCAGCTCCACCTCCGGGGAGCTGTTTTTT. Translation: CASSSTSGELFF. Together with reference TRBV7-9 and TRBJ2-2, the CDR3 gives the full variable domain: DTGVSQNPRHKITKRGQNVTFRCDPISEHNRLYWYRQTLGQGPEFLTYFQNEAQLEKSRLLSDRFSAERPKGSFSTLEIQRTEQGDSAMYLCASSSTSGELFFGEGSRLTVL.

The rearrangement uses TRBV5-1 and TRBJ2-4, with 13 bases lining up with TRBD2. This CDR3 comprises 14 residues. Germline V gene sequence: CDR1 SGHRS, CDR2 YFSETQ. With V trimmed by 4 bases and J by 7 bases, 2 bases remained unmatched. CDR3 sequence reads: CASSMTSGGNIQYF. The CDR3 bases are TGCGCCAGCAGCATGACTAGCGGGGGGAACATTCAGTACTTC.

This clonotype was seen many times. CDR3 in amino acids: CASSQEPRAQETQYF. CDR3 DNA sequence: TGTGCCAGCAGCCAAGAACCGAGGGCCCAAGAGACCCAGTACTTC. V usage is TRBV3-1 and J usage is TRBJ2-5; D is possibly TRBD2 (5 bases). Between the trimmed V and J ends, which lost 0 bases and 1 base, there was a span of 9 bases. The length of the CDR3 is 15 residues. Germline values: CDR1 LGHDT, CDR2 YNNKEL (reference sequence).

This clonotype came up a few times. The gene calls are TRBV27 and TRBJ2-2; TRBD2 aligns across 9 bases. J gave up 4 bases and V 5 bases, and 8 bases lay outside the gene matches. From germline, CDR1 is MNHEY and CDR2 SMNVEV (reference sequence). The CDR3 length is 16 residues. In DNA form, the CDR3 reads TGTGCCAGCAGTATCCGACTAGCGGAAGGCACCGGGGAGCTGTTTTTT. Translating gives CASSIRLAEGTGELFF.

The rearrangement links TRBV7-2 to TRBJ2-5; unclear D gene. V was trimmed by 3 bases and J by 3 bases, leaving 11 bases between them. There are 14 residues in the CDR3. Germline CDR1 and CDR2: SGHTA and FQGNSA. As DNA, the CDR3 is TGTGCCAGCAGCTTCGACGGTAGGAAAGAGACCCAGTACTTC. It codes for CASSFDGRKETQYF.